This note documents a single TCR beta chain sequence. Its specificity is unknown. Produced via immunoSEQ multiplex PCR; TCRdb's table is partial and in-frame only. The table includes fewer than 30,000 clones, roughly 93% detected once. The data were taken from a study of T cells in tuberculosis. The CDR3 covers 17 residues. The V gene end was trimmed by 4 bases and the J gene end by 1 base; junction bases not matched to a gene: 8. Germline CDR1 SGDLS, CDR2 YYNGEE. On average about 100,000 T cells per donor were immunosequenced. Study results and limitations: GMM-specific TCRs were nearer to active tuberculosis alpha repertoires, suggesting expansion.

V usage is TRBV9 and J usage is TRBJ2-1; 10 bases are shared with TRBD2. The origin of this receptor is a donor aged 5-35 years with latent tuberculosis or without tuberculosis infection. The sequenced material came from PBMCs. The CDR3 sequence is CASSSLAGEGSYNEQFF. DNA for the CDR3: TGTGCCAGCAGCAGTCTAGCGGGAGAGGGATCCTACAATGAGCAGTTCTTC.